Each of the 6 T cell receptor beta chains below was sequenced from the same sample in a study of T cell responses to AZD1222 COVID-19 vaccine. Clones were read by immunoSEQ multiplex PCR, and TCRdb kept only the in-frame ones, dropping some. Among fewer than 85,000 clones listed, nearly 90% were seen once. Sequenced material: peripheral blood, taken 28 days after the second AZD1222 dose. All receptors come from an adult who received the AZD1222 COVID-19 vaccine.

The chain joins TRBV5-4 to TRBJ2-7; maybe TRBD1 (6 bases). This CDR3 region has 16 residues. The V and J ends lost 0 bases and 3 bases respectively, with 16 bases between them. Germline CDR1 is SGHNT and CDR2 is YYREEE (reference sequence). Here the CDR3 DNA reads TGTGCCAGCAGCTTGGGGTGGGACACCAAAGTCTACGAGCAGTACTTC. Residues: CASSLGWDTKVYEQYF.

This chain joins TRBV9 and TRBJ1-5; D perhaps matches TRBD1 (5 bases). V was clipped by 2 bases and J by 1 base, with 10 bases between them. The CDR3 is 15 amino acids. The germline V gene has CDR1 SGDLS and CDR2 YYNGEE. The DNA for the CDR3 is TGTGCCAGCAGCGTGGGGGTTACAAGCAATCAGCCCCAGCATTTT. Protein sequence: CASSVGVTSNQPQHF.

The chain combines TRBV19 with TRBJ1-6; D is undetermined. Trimming pared 6 bases from V and 3 bases from J, leaving 12 bases between. CDR3 length: 15 amino acids. CDR1 LNHDA and CDR2 SQIVND come from the germline V gene (reference sequence). The CDR3 nucleotides are TGTGCCAGTAGCCCCACGGGCTTCTATAATTCACCCCTCCACTTT. Amino acid sequence: CASSPTGFYNSPLHF.

This clone was seen only once. This chain links TRBV5-1 with TRBJ2-1; D ambiguous. V was cut by 1 base and J by 1 base, with 9 bases left in between. The CDR3 has 15 residues. From germline, CDR1 is SGHRS and CDR2 YFSETQ. CDR3 nucleotides: TGCGCCAGCAGCTTGCCCCATGTATCCTACAATGAGCAGTTCTTC. This gives the protein CASSLPHVSYNEQFF.

This clone was detected once. V gene TRBV7-6 combines with J gene TRBJ2-2; the match to TRBD2 covers 8 bases. CDR3 length equals 15 residues. The junction had 4 bases not matched to a gene; V was cut back by 5 bases and J by 2 bases. CDR1 is SGHVS and CDR2 is FNYEAQ in the germline V gene. The CDR3 DNA follows: TGTGCCAGCAGCACTAGCGGAAGAAACACCGGGGAGCTGTTTTTT. Protein sequence: CASSTSGRNTGELFF.

This chain joins TRBV6-6 and TRBJ2-1; TRBD2 matches 12 bases. V was clipped by 7 bases and J by 10 bases; unmatched bases: 8. The CDR3 runs to 14 residues. Germline V gene data show CDR1 as MNHNY and CDR2 as SVGAGI (reference sequence). The CDR3 sequence: CASIRLAGVGEQFF. Written as DNA, the CDR3 is TGTGCCAGCATCCGACTAGCGGGAGTAGGAGAGCAGTTCTTC.